Listed here are 5 T cell receptor beta chains from one sample, sequenced in a study of T cell clonotyping in hematopoietic cell transplantation. Method: immunoSEQ multiplex PCR; TCRdb's copy keeps in-frame clones and lacks some. The table has about 15,000 clones, around 71% seen once. Sequencing input: peripheral blood mononuclear cells. The receptors come from a woman aged 60-75 years in good health. Some clones in this sample may be carry-over from other donors' samples.

This clone appeared once. The rearrangement links TRBV28 to TRBJ2-2; no firm D call. CDR1 and CDR2 from the germline V gene are MDHEN and SYDVKM. The germline V and J ends were trimmed by 6 bases and 2 bases, with 7 bases remaining between them. The CDR3 length is 13 residues. CDR3 region: CASSSHNTGELFF. CDR3 nucleotides: TGTGCCAGCAGCTCACACAACACCGGGGAGCTGTTTTTT. The full variable domain, completed using reference TRBV28 and TRBJ2-2, is DVKVTQSSRYLVKRTGEKVFLECVQDMDHENMFWYRQDPGLGLRLIYFSYDVKMKEKGDIPEGYSVSREKKERFSLILESASTNQTSMYLCASSSHNTGELFFGEGSRLTVL.

The V call is TRBV25-1, the J call TRBJ2-3, with 9 bases fitting TRBD1. The length of the CDR3 is 14 residues. Trimming removed 8 bases from V and 2 bases from J; junction bases left unmatched: 5. Germline CDR1 and CDR2: MGHDK and SYGVNS. The chain's CDR3 is CASSRTGATDTQYF. The CDR3 bases are TGTGCCAGCTCTCGGACAGGGGCCACAGATACGCAGTATTTT.

This rearrangement joins TRBV4-3 to TRBJ2-5; D perhaps matches TRBD2 (5 bases). V was clipped by 4 bases and J by 4 bases, with 10 bases between them. The CDR3 has 13 amino acids. Germline lookup yields CDR1 LGHNA and CDR2 YSLEER. In nucleotides, the CDR3 is TGCGCCAGCAGCCCGGGAACGGGAGAGACCCAGTACTTC. Translating gives CASSPGTGETQYF.

The chain recombines TRBV20-1 with TRBJ1-2; no definite D call. Germline CDR1 DFQATT, CDR2 SNEGSKA (reference sequence). V dropped 1 base and J dropped 5 bases, with 2 bases sitting between them. CDR3 length: 10 residues. The CDR3 reads CSARAYGYTF. In DNA, the CDR3 is TGCAGTGCTAGAGCATATGGCTACACCTTC.

In this sample, this clone turned up once. V gene TRBV29-1 combines with J gene TRBJ2-1; 11 bases are a match to TRBD2. The CDR3 contains 15 residues. V shed 1 base, J shed 5 bases, and the junction held 4 bases outside the gene matches. The germline V gene encodes CDR1 SQVTM and CDR2 ANQGSEA. The CDR3 DNA is TGCAGCGTTGAAGGACTAGCGGGATCCAACAATGAGCAGTTCTTC. The encoded protein is CSVEGLAGSNNEQFF.